The entry that follows covers one T cell receptor beta chain sequence. Its antigen is unknown. The data originate from a study of stem cell transplantation in POMP-related autoinflammatory disease. Study background: Defective thymoproteasomes were hypothesized to impair CD8+ T-cell positive selection. Study-wide points: Across all analyzed T-cell subsets, patients with PRAID tended toward reduced diversity and increased clonality. Fewer unique TRB V-J gene pairings were identified in patients with PRAID.

With V trimmed by 0 bases and J by 2 bases, 11 bases remained unmatched. This CDR3 has 18 amino acids. Looked up from germline, CDR1 is LGHNA and CDR2 is YSLEER. The data were produced by immunoSEQ multiplex PCR, yet TCRdb's version contains in-frame clones alone and is incomplete. The sample consists of more than 800 clones, about 89% of them appearing once. Material for sequencing was a CXCR5-defined cell subset from PBMCs. This chain links TRBV4-3 with TRBJ2-3, with TRBD2 matching 7 bases. The clonotype comes from a human donor in good health. CDR3 nucleotide sequence: TGCGCCAGCAGCCAAGAGTGGCAGCGGGATAAACTCACAGATACGCAGTATTTT. It specifies CASSQEWQRDKLTDTQYF.